These 23 T cell receptor beta chains came from one sample sequenced in a study of control samples from healthy donors and cancer patients. The protocol was immunoSEQ multiplex PCR, while the TCRdb copy is restricted to in-frame clones and leaves out a portion. The data hold 150,000 to 200,000 clones, with roughly 92% observed a single time. The sample consisted of blood. The receptors shown here come from a woman aged 25 to 39 in good health.

The chain combines TRBV6-5 with TRBJ2-7; 9 nucleotides match TRBD2. V was clipped by 4 bases and J by 1 base; unmatched bases: 5. The CDR3 consists of 15 residues. Germline lookup yields CDR1 MNHEY and CDR2 SVGAGI. CDR3 residues: CASSWGGRGSYEQYF. The DNA of the CDR3 is TGTGCCAGCAGTTGGGGCGGGAGGGGGTCCTACGAGCAGTACTTC.

Here the CDR3 DNA reads TGTGCCAGTAGTATGAGGGGAGGAGATAGCAATCAGCCCCAGCATTTT. Translated: CASSMRGGDSNQPQHF. This chain links TRBV19 with TRBJ1-5, with D perhaps TRBD1 (5 bases). The V and J ends lost 3 bases and 0 bases respectively, with 12 bases between them. The germline CDR1 and CDR2 sequences are LNHDA and SQIVND (reference sequence). CDR3 length equals 16 residues. Looking up the rest from reference TRBV19 and TRBJ1-5 gives the full variable domain: DGGITQSPKYLFRKEGQNVTLSCEQNLNHDAMYWYRQDPGQGLRLIYYSQIVNDFQKGDIAEGYSVSREKKESFPLTVTSAQKNPTAFYLCASSMRGGDSNQPQHFGDGTRLSIL.

The rearrangement joins TRBV11-2 to TRBJ2-1; 9 nucleotides match TRBD1. After removal of 3 bases from V and 8 bases from J, the junction contained 8 bases not matched to a gene. Germline V gene sequence: CDR1 SGHAT, CDR2 FQNNGV. The CDR3 totals 15 residues. CDR3 DNA sequence: TGTGCCAGCAGCTTGGGGACAGGGAGGTTCGATGAGCAGTTCTTC. Protein: CASSLGTGRFDEQFF.

The rearrangement uses TRBV5-4 and TRBJ2-7; D possibly corresponds to TRBD1 (5 bases). The germline gives CDR1 SGHNT, CDR2 YYREEE (reference sequence). The CDR3 extends over 12 amino acids. V dropped 4 bases and J dropped 4 bases, with 9 bases sitting between them. CDR3 amino acids: CASSTGQYEQYF. CDR3 in DNA: TGTGCCAGCAGCACCGGACAATACGAGCAGTACTTC.

This chain uses TRBV7-3 with TRBJ1-2; 10 bases line up with TRBD1. CDR1 SGHTA and CDR2 FQGTGA come from the germline V gene. The junction had 4 bases not matched to a gene; V was cut back by 5 bases and J by 1 base. The CDR3 consists of 15 residues. CDR3 sequence (DNA): TGTGCCAGCAGCCTAGGGACAGGGGATAACTATGGCTACACCTTC. Protein sequence: CASSLGTGDNYGYTF.

This chain links TRBV2 with TRBJ2-5; D possibly corresponds to TRBD1 (6 bases). Trimming pared 6 bases from V and 4 bases from J, leaving 15 bases between. The CDR3 runs 14 residues. Germline CDR1 and CDR2: SNHLY and FYNNEI. The CDR3 DNA sequence: TGTGCCAGCAGAGGGGTAGCCAGGGGAGAGACCCAGTACTTC. Residues: CASRGVARGETQYF.

The chain uses TRBV5-1 and TRBJ2-1; the match to TRBD2 covers 12 bases. Losses at the gene ends were 1 base for V and 2 bases for J; bases not matched to a gene: 10. Germline V gene lookup returns CDR1 SGHRS and CDR2 YFSETQ. This CDR3 contains 19 residues. The CDR3 loop is CASSLRGLAGRTAYNEQFF. The CDR3 DNA sequence: TGCGCCAGCAGCTTGCGAGGACTAGCGGGACGGACGGCCTACAATGAGCAGTTCTTC.

V and J are TRBV6-5 and TRBJ2-1, with 7 positions matching TRBD2. The V and J ends lost 0 bases and 8 bases, in that order; junction bases with no gene match: 7. The CDR3 runs to 15 residues. Germline V lookup: CDR1 MNHEY, CDR2 SVGAGI. This chain's CDR3 is CASSYSRMGGDEQFF. CDR3 coding DNA: TGTGCCAGCAGTTACTCGAGAATGGGGGGGGATGAGCAGTTCTTC.

V and J are TRBV12-5 and TRBJ2-5, with TRBD1 as a possible D gene (5 bases). From germline, CDR1 is LGHNT and CDR2 FRNRAP. The CDR3 length is 13 residues. V was trimmed by 7 bases and J by 0 bases, leaving 9 bases between them. CDR3 sequence reads: CASAPGYQETQYF. The CDR3 nucleotides read TGTGCTAGTGCCCCAGGGTACCAAGAGACCCAGTACTTC.

The chain combines TRBV4-1 with TRBJ2-2; 7 bases match TRBD2. The CDR3 is 14 residues long. Germline V gene data show CDR1 as MGHRA and CDR2 as YSYEKL. J lost 4 bases, V lost 6 bases, and 5 bases had no gene match. This CDR3 reads CASSRTSFTGELFF. The CDR3 bases are TGCGCCAGCAGTCGGACTAGTTTCACCGGGGAGCTGTTTTTT.

The V call is TRBV6-5, the J call TRBJ2-7, with 9 positions matching TRBD1. Germline V gene lookup returns CDR1 MNHEY and CDR2 SVGAGI. The V segment lost 2 bases and the J segment 0 bases; nucleotides outside the gene matches: 2. The CDR3 covers 15 residues. CDR3 nucleotide sequence: TGTGCCAGCAGTTACGGGACAGGGCCCTCCTACGAGCAGTACTTC. It is translated as CASSYGTGPSYEQYF.

This clone was observed a single time. The chain employs TRBV7-2 and TRBJ2-1, with 7 nucleotides matching TRBD2. Germline V gene lookup returns CDR1 SGHTA and CDR2 FQGNSA. After removal of 1 base from V and 3 bases from J, the junction contained 6 bases not matched to a gene. The length of the CDR3 is 16 residues. CDR3: CASSLEPAGFYNEQFF. CDR3 sequence (DNA): TGTGCCAGCAGCTTAGAACCAGCGGGGTTCTACAATGAGCAGTTCTTC.

The chain uses TRBV21-1 and TRBJ2-5; the D segment call TRBD2 is taken from the table without a DNA check. TRBV21-1 is a pseudogene segment. There are 14 residues in the CDR3. The CDR3 region is CARGLAGPLETQYF. CDR3 DNA: TGTGCCAGGGGACTAGCGGGTCCTCTGGAGACCCAGTACTTC.

V gene TRBV7-9 combines with J gene TRBJ1-1, with D tentatively TRBD1 (5 bases). V was trimmed by 0 bases and J by 4 bases, leaving 18 bases between them. CDR1 SEHNR and CDR2 FQNEAQ come from the germline V gene (reference sequence). The CDR3 sequence is 17 residues long. This chain's CDR3 is CASSLALGRERGTEAFF. The DNA for the CDR3 is TGTGCCAGCAGCTTAGCGCTCGGGAGGGAGAGGGGCACTGAAGCTTTCTTT.

This chain links TRBV9 with TRBJ2-1, with unresolved D. This CDR3 comprises 16 residues. The germline CDR1 and CDR2 sequences are SGDLS and YYNGEE. Trimming cost V 0 bases and J 0 bases, with 10 bases left between them. Here the CDR3 DNA reads TGTGCCAGCAGCGTAGAGGTCCTGAGCTCCTACAATGAGCAGTTCTTC. This sequence encodes CASSVEVLSSYNEQFF.

The chain is built from TRBV5-1 and TRBJ1-1; unclear D gene. CDR1 and CDR2 (germline): SGHRS, YFSETQ. The length of the CDR3 is 17 residues. Trimming removed 2 bases at V and 0 bases at J, with 17 bases between. The CDR3 bases are TGCGCCAGCAGCTTCCGGGGAGGCCTGGAAATGAACACTGAAGCTTTCTTT. The encoded protein is CASSFRGGLEMNTEAFF.

This chain uses TRBV4-3 with TRBJ2-2; TRBD2 might be the D (5 bases). The CDR3 is 15 residues long. The V gene lost 0 bases and the J gene lost 2 bases, with 7 bases spanning the gap. Germline V lookup: CDR1 LGHNA, CDR2 YSLEER. CDR3 DNA: TGCGCCAGCAGCCAAGATCGGGGTAACACCGGGGAGCTGTTTTTT. Its translation: CASSQDRGNTGELFF.

The CDR3 DNA follows: TGTGCCACCAGTGATTCAGCGAGGGACAGGGGACGAAATGAGCAGTTCTTC. Translation gives CATSDSARDRGRNEQFF. This chain links TRBV24-1 with TRBJ2-1; 10 bases map to TRBD1. The CDR3 covers 17 residues. With V trimmed by 2 bases and J by 7 bases, 10 bases remained unmatched. Germline-derived CDR1 and CDR2 are KGHDR and SFDVKD.

This chain links TRBV7-3 with TRBJ2-1; perhaps TRBD1 as D (6 bases). The V gene's germline CDR1 is SGHTA and CDR2 FQGTGA. V was trimmed by 2 bases and J by 2 bases, leaving 7 bases between them. The CDR3 covers 14 residues. The chain's CDR3 is CASSLEGAYNEQFF. Written as DNA, the CDR3 is TGTGCCAGCAGCTTAGAGGGGGCCTACAATGAGCAGTTCTTC.

This rearrangement joins TRBV7-2 to TRBJ2-3; D is ambiguous. Trimming stripped 1 base from V and 2 bases from J, with 4 bases between. The CDR3 spans 13 residues. Looked up from germline, CDR1 is SGHTA and CDR2 is FQGNSA. CDR3 region: CASSLGSTDTQYF. DNA of the CDR3: TGTGCCAGCAGCTTAGGGTCCACAGATACGCAGTATTTT.

V is TRBV10-3 and J is TRBJ1-1; TRBD1 agrees at 8 bases. The CDR3 runs to 14 residues. Germline values: CDR1 ENHRY, CDR2 SYGVKD. V dropped 3 bases and J dropped 6; count of bases not matched to a gene: 6. CDR3 sequence reads: CAISDRTGKAEAFF. The CDR3 coding sequence is TGTGCCATCAGTGACAGGACAGGGAAGGCTGAAGCTTTCTTT.

This chain joins TRBV11-2 and TRBJ2-1; TRBD2 matches at 13 bases. CDR1 is SGHAT, CDR2 FQNNGV, per germline. CDR3 size: 16 residues. The V and J ends lost 0 bases and 9 bases, in that order; junction bases with no gene match: 5. Written as DNA, the CDR3 is TGTGCCAGCAGCTTAGAGTTGGGACTAGCGGGAATTGAGCAGTTCTTC. Its protein product is CASSLELGLAGIEQFF.

V and J are TRBV13 and TRBJ2-7, with 8 bases identical to TRBD1. Germline CDR1 is PRHDT and CDR2 is FYEKMQ (reference sequence). The CDR3 sequence is 13 residues long. Trimming took 5 bases from V and 3 from J; bases not matched to a gene: 3. CDR3 loop: CASSVGQGYEQYF. CDR3 DNA sequence: TGTGCCAGCAGCGTCGGACAGGGCTACGAGCAGTACTTC.